The present entry profiles one T cell receptor (beta chain) with its context. In the original workflow: By means of reference gene primer amplification, nucleated cell counts were estimated. Method: immunoSEQ multiplex PCR; TCRdb's copy keeps in-frame clones and lacks some. The V and J calls and clone size were taken over from that table, and D and trimming were inferred from the DNA. The sample holds 150,000 or so clones, about 85% seen once. This sample is drawn from a study of blood T cell repertoires in COVID-19. Overall study: Sample material is recorded as cDNA or gDNA derived from T cells, B-cell-depleted T cells, or PBMCs.

The CDR3 consists of 16 residues. The germline CDR1 and CDR2 sequences are SGHNT and YENEEA. V was trimmed by 5 bases and J by 4 bases, leaving 17 bases between them. The sample was peripheral blood. The clonotype originates from a woman aged 40 to 49 with active or convalescent COVID-19. The chain recombines TRBV11-3 with TRBJ2-2; TRBD1 is a possible D gene (5 bases). The CDR3 DNA is TGTGCCAGCAGCCCCCCCAAAGGGGCGAGCACCGGGGAGCTGTTTTTT. Encoded protein: CASSPPKGASTGELFF.